Presented here are 25 T cell receptor beta chains from one specimen sequenced in a study of blood T cell repertoires in COVID-19. Profiling relied on immunoSEQ multiplex PCR, and the TCRdb table lists in-frame clones only, not all of them. The sample shows about 6,800 clones, 70% to 90% of them seen only once. The material sequenced was peripheral blood. The source of these receptors is a human donor in a cohort sampled during active COVID-19.

The V call is TRBV9, the J call TRBJ2-3, with no clear D. The ends were cut back, 3 bases at V and 6 bases at J, with 11 bases in the middle. Germline-derived CDR1 and CDR2 are SGDLS and YYNGEE. This CDR3 is built from 13 residues. Here the CDR3 DNA reads TGTGCCAGCAGCGGGATTACGGGTGATACGCAGTATTTT. Residues: CASSGITGDTQYF.

The J gene is TRBJ2-7, the V gene TRBV6-5; a possible D gene is TRBD1 (6 bases). The V gene's germline CDR1 is MNHEY and CDR2 SVGAGI. This CDR3 has 13 residues. Trimming removed 4 bases at V and 6 bases at J, with 13 bases between. The CDR3 DNA sequence: TGTGCCAGCAGTTCAGGGGTTGGAGGCGAGCAGTACTTC. Protein: CASSSGVGGEQYF.

The V and J genes are TRBV6-1 and TRBJ1-1; weak D call: TRBD1 (6 bases). The CDR3 loop spans 17 amino acids. From germline, CDR1 is MNHNS and CDR2 SASEGT. V dropped 2 bases and J dropped 10 bases, with 26 bases sitting between them. The CDR3 region is CASSETTEAGTWHGAFF. The CDR3 coding sequence is TGTGCCAGCAGTGAAACTACGGAAGCCGGGACATGGCATGGAGCTTTCTTT.

This clone occurred a few times. The chain combines TRBV7-9 with TRBJ1-3; D gene uncertain. The ends were cut back, 1 base at V and 1 base at J, with 11 bases in the middle. This CDR3 contains 16 residues. Germline CDR1 SEHNR, CDR2 FQNEAQ (reference sequence). The CDR3 region is CASSLVSGQSGNTIYF. As DNA, the CDR3 is TGTGCCAGCAGCTTAGTGTCAGGTCAATCTGGAAACACCATATATTTT.

The chain links TRBV15 to TRBJ2-5, with a weak D call TRBD1 (6 bases). Trimming left V 5 bases short and J 4 bases short, with 14 bases between. CDR1 LNHNV and CDR2 YYDKDF come from the germline V gene (reference sequence). The CDR3 extends over 14 amino acids. CDR3 coding DNA: TGTGCCACCAGCCGAAGGACAGCCAGAGAGACCCAGTACTTC. Residues: CATSRRTARETQYF.

The chain uses TRBV4-1 and TRBJ1-3, with D hard to call. V lost 0 bases and J 0 bases, leaving 9 bases between the germline ends. The CDR3 extends over 16 amino acids. Germline-derived CDR1 and CDR2 are MGHRA and YSYEKL. Here the CDR3 reads CASSQDPGSSGNTIYF. DNA of the CDR3: TGCGCCAGCAGCCAAGATCCCGGGAGCTCTGGAAACACCATATATTTT.

This sequence joins TRBV3-1 (or the pseudogene TRBV3-2) and TRBJ2-3; TRBD2 matches 7 bases. This CDR3 is 18 amino acids long. The germline gives CDR1 LGHDT, CDR2 YNNKEL (reference sequence). V lost 0 bases and J lost 4; bases outside the gene matches: 13. The DNA of the CDR3 is TGTGCCAGCAGCCAAGAGGCCCCTGGGGGGGATTTATCAGATACGCAGTATTTT. Its translation: CASSQEAPGGDLSDTQYF.

This sequence joins TRBV19 and TRBJ2-2; TRBD1 matches 7 bases. CDR1 and CDR2 (germline): LNHDA, SQIVND (reference sequence). With 1 base clipped from V and 3 bases from J, the junction kept 2 bases outside the gene matches. CDR3 length: 15 amino acids. DNA of the CDR3: TGTGCCAGTAGTATAGGGGACAGCCACACCGGGGAGCTGTTTTTT. Residues: CASSIGDSHTGELFF.

V and J are TRBV18 and TRBJ2-7; 8 bases line up with TRBD2. The CDR3 runs 15 residues. Per germline, CDR1 KGHSH and CDR2 LQKENI. V was pared by 1 base and J by 7 bases, with 9 bases of the junction left unmatched. CDR3 sequence reads: CASSPLSGSMREQYF. CDR3 sequence (DNA): TGTGCCAGCTCACCACTGAGCGGGAGCATGAGAGAGCAGTACTTC. Complete variable domain (other parts from reference TRBV18 and TRBJ2-7): NAGVMQNPRHLVRRRGQEARLRCSPMKGHSHVYWYRQLPEEGLKFMVYLQKENIIDESGMPKERFSAEFPKEGPSILRIQQVVRGDSAAYFCASSPLSGSMREQYFGPGTRLTVT.

The chain recombines TRBV11-3 with TRBJ2-2; D gene unclear. The CDR3 length is 13 residues. V was cut by 5 bases and J by 2 bases, with 6 bases left in between. Per the germline V gene, CDR1 is SGHNT and CDR2 is YENEEA. The CDR3 nucleotides read TGTGCCAGCAGCCCCAGAAACACCGGGGAGCTGTTTTTT. The encoded protein is CASSPRNTGELFF.

J is TRBJ1-6 and V is TRBV2; perhaps TRBD1 as D (5 bases). The CDR3 runs 17 residues. The ends were cut back, 6 bases at V and 6 bases at J, with 21 bases in the middle. CDR1 is SNHLY, CDR2 FYNNEI, per germline. CDR3 sequence reads: CASRLSQGSVGNSPLHF. CDR3 bases: TGTGCCAGCAGACTATCCCAGGGAAGTGTGGGTAATTCACCCCTCCACTTT.

The V gene is TRBV21-1, the J gene TRBJ2-5; the table names TRBD2, a call not compared with the DNA. TRBV21-1 is a pseudogene segment. CDR3 length equals 17 residues. The CDR3 region is CASSRDPSGRLQETQYF. Written as DNA, the CDR3 is TGTGCCAGCAGCAGAGACCCTAGCGGGAGGCTCCAAGAGACCCAGTACTTC.

The V gene is TRBV28, the J gene TRBJ1-1; 8 nucleotides agree with TRBD1. Unmatched junction bases numbered 2, after V lost 1 base and J lost 4 bases. The CDR3 covers 14 residues. Looked up from germline, CDR1 is MDHEN and CDR2 is SYDVKM. DNA for the CDR3: TGTGCCAGCAGTTTATTCAGGGGGCCCACTGAAGCTTTCTTT. It translates to CASSLFRGPTEAFF.

CDR3 sequence: CATSRPRPGGPGSNQPQHF. The CDR3 DNA reads as TGTGCCACCAGCAGACCCCGGCCAGGGGGCCCGGGGAGCAATCAGCCCCAGCATTTT. The chain recombines TRBV15 with TRBJ1-5, with TRBD1 matching over 8 bases. The V and J ends lost 2 bases and 1 base, in that order; junction bases with no gene match: 13. Germline CDR1 is LNHNV and CDR2 is YYDKDF (reference sequence). The CDR3 has 19 amino acids.

The rearrangement joins TRBV5-8 to TRBJ2-4; 10 positions match TRBD1. CDR3 length: 13 amino acids. V was clipped by 5 bases and J by 7 bases; unmatched bases: 3. Germline V gene sequence: CDR1 SGHTS, CDR2 YDEGEE. CDR3 nucleotide sequence: TGTGCCAGCAGAGTGACAGGGGGCAACATTCAGTACTTC. It is translated as CASRVTGGNIQYF.

The chain links TRBV3-1 (or the pseudogene TRBV3-2) to TRBJ1-3; the D gene is possibly TRBD1 (5 bases). The CDR3 totals 17 residues. Trimming took 0 bases from V and 1 from J, leaving 13 bases between them. Germline CDR1 LGHDT, CDR2 YNNKEL (reference sequence). Here the CDR3 reads CASSQDPREVSGNTIYF. Here the CDR3 DNA reads TGTGCCAGCAGCCAAGACCCCAGGGAAGTATCTGGAAACACCATATATTTT.

This clone is large in the sample. V is TRBV11-2 and J is TRBJ1-1; unclear D gene. The CDR3 runs 12 residues. CDR1 SGHAT and CDR2 FQNNGV come from the germline V gene. V dropped 5 bases and J dropped 3 bases, with 7 bases sitting between them. The CDR3 loop reads CASSPPDTEAFF. In DNA, the CDR3 is TGTGCCAGCAGCCCTCCCGACACTGAAGCTTTCTTT.

The rearrangement joins TRBV6-6 to TRBJ1-1; the match to TRBD1 covers 8 bases. CDR3 length equals 15 residues. After removal of 4 bases from V and 0 bases from J, the junction contained 4 bases not matched to a gene. Per germline, CDR1 MNHNY and CDR2 SVGAGI (reference sequence). CDR3 sequence reads: CASSSQGAVNTEAFF. The CDR3 DNA is TGTGCCAGCAGTTCCCAGGGGGCCGTGAACACTGAAGCTTTCTTT.

This chain connects TRBV7-9 to TRBJ2-1, with 8 nucleotides matching TRBD2. This CDR3 region has 16 residues. Trimming at V came to 1 base and at J to 4 bases, leaving 6 bases not matched to a gene. Germline loops: CDR1 SEHNR, CDR2 FQNEAQ (reference sequence). CDR3 protein: CASSLGAGGSYNEQFF. The CDR3 DNA follows: TGTGCCAGCAGCTTAGGTGCGGGAGGATCATACAATGAGCAGTTCTTC.

The J gene is TRBJ2-3, the V gene TRBV2; D call uncertain. Per the germline V gene, CDR1 is SNHLY and CDR2 is FYNNEI. Trimming shortened V by 1 base and J by 0 bases, and 8 bases separated the two germline ends. CDR3 length: 15 residues. The CDR3 loop reads CASSEGQISTDTQYF. CDR3 bases: TGTGCCAGCAGTGAAGGGCAGATTAGCACAGATACGCAGTATTTT.

The genes are TRBV11-2 and TRBJ1-6; TRBD1 aligns across 7 bases. This CDR3 spans 15 amino acids. The V and J ends lost 5 bases and 9 bases, in that order; junction bases with no gene match: 10. From germline, CDR1 is SGHAT and CDR2 FQNNGV. CDR3 bases: TGTGCCAGCAGCGCCCAGGGGGTCGTTGGTTCACCCCTCCACTTT. Translated: CASSAQGVVGSPLHF.

The J gene is TRBJ2-1, the V gene TRBV2; D is perhaps TRBD1 (5 bases). V gave up 4 bases and J gave up 3 bases, with 10 bases separating them. CDR3 length equals 14 residues. The V gene's germline CDR1 is SNHLY and CDR2 FYNNEI. CDR3 loop: CASSGGRYYNEQFF. The CDR3 DNA is TGTGCCAGCAGTGGGGGCAGATACTACAATGAGCAGTTCTTC.

The chain uses TRBV5-1 and TRBJ2-5, with unresolved D. Germline V gene sequence: CDR1 SGHRS, CDR2 YFSETQ. The V and J ends lost 2 bases and 0 bases respectively, with 5 bases between them. This CDR3 spans 13 amino acids. The CDR3 DNA is TGCGCCAGCAGCTTTCAGTACCAAGAGACCCAGTACTTC. Amino acid sequence: CASSFQYQETQYF.

V is TRBV5-4 and J is TRBJ2-7, with TRBD1 identical over 9 bases. The junction had 8 bases not matched to a gene; V was cut back by 5 bases and J by 5 bases. CDR1 and CDR2 from the germline V gene are SGHNT and YYREEE (reference sequence). There are 14 residues in the CDR3. CDR3 amino acids: CASSIPGQGDEQYF. Written as DNA, the CDR3 is TGTGCCAGCAGTATTCCGGGACAGGGAGACGAGCAGTACTTC.

V is TRBV5-1 and J is TRBJ2-1; 8 bases are a match to TRBD1. Germline values: CDR1 SGHRS, CDR2 YFSETQ. This CDR3 is built from 17 residues. V was pared by 0 bases and J by 3 bases, with 8 bases of the junction left unmatched. In DNA, the CDR3 is TGCGCCAGCAGCTTGGATCCTCGGACAGGGTACTACAATGAGCAGTTCTTC. This codes for CASSLDPRTGYYNEQFF.